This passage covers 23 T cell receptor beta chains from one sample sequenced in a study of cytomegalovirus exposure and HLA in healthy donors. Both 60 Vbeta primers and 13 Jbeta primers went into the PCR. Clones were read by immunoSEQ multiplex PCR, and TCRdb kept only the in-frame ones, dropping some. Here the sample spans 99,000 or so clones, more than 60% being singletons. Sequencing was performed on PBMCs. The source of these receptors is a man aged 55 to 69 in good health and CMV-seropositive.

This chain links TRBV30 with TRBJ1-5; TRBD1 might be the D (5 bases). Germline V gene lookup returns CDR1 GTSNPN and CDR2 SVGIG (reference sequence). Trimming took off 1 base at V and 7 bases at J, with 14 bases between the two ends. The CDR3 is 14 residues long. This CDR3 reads CAWSGGGSGQPQHF. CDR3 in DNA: TGTGCCTGGAGTGGGGGGGGTAGTGGACAGCCCCAGCATTTT.

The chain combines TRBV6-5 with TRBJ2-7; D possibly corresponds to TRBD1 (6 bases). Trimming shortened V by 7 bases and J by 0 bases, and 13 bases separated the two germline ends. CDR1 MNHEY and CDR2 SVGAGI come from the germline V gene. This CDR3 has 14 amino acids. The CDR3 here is CASTTTGPSYEQYF. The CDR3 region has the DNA TGTGCCAGCACTACCACAGGGCCCTCCTACGAGCAGTACTTC.

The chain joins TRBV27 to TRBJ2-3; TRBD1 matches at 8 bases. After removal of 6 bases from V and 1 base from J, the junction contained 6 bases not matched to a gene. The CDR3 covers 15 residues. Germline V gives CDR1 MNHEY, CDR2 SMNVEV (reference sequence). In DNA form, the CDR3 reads TGTGCCAGCAGCTTCAGGGGGCTGGGCACAGATACGCAGTATTTT. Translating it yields CASSFRGLGTDTQYF.

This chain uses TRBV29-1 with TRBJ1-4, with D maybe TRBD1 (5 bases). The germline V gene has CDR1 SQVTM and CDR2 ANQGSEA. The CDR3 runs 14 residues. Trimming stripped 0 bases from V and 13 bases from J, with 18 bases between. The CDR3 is CSVEDDNVGGILFF. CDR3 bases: TGCAGCGTTGAAGATGATAATGTGGGGGGAATACTGTTTTTT.

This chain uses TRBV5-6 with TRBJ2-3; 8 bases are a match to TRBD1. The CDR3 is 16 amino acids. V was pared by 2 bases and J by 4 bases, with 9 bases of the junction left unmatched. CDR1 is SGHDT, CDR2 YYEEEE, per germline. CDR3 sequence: CASSFRTGSSSDTQYF. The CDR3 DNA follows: TGTGCCAGCAGCTTCAGGACAGGGTCTAGCTCAGATACGCAGTATTTT.

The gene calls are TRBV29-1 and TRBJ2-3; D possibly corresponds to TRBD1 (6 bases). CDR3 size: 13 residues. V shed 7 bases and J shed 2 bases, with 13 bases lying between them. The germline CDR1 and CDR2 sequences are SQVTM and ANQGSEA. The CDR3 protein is CSADDRYTDTQYF. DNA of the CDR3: TGCAGCGCGGATGACAGGTACACAGATACGCAGTATTTT.

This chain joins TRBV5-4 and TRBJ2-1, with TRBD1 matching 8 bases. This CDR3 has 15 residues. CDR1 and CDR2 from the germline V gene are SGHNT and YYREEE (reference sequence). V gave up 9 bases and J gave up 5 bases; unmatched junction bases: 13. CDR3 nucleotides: TGTGCCACCAACCGGGGGACAGGACTAAACAATGAGCAGTTCTTC. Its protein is CATNRGTGLNNEQFF.

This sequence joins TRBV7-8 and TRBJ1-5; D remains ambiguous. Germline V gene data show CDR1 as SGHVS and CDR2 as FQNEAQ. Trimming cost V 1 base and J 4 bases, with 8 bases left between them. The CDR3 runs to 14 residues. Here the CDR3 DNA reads TGTGCCAGCAGCTTAGGGGCCGGAAATCAGCCCCAGCATTTT. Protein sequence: CASSLGAGNQPQHF.

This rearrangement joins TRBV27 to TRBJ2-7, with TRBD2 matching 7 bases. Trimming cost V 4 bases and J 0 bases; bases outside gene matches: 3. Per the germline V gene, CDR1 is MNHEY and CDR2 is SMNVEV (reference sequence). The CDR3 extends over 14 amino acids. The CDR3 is CASSWRGSSYEQYF. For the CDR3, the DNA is TGTGCCAGCAGTTGGCGGGGGTCCTCCTACGAGCAGTACTTC.

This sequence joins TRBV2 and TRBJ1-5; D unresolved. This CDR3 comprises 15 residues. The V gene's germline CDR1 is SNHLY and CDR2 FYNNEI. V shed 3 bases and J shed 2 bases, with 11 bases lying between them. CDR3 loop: CASSDAGGGNQPQHF. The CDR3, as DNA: TGTGCCAGCAGTGACGCCGGAGGCGGCAATCAGCCCCAGCATTTT. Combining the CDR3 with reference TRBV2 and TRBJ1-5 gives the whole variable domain EPEVTQTPSHQVTQMGQEVILRCVPISNHLYFYWYRQILGQKVEFLVSFYNNEISEKSEIFDDQFSVERPDGSNFTLKIRSTKLEDSAMYFCASSDAGGGNQPQHFGDGTRLSIL.

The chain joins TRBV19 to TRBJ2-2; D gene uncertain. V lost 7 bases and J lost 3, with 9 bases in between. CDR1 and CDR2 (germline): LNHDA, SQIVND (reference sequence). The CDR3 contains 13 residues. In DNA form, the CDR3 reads TGTGCCAGTACTTACCGGTACACCGGGGAGCTGTTTTTT. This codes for CASTYRYTGELFF. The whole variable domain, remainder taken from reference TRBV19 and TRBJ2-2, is DGGITQSPKYLFRKEGQNVTLSCEQNLNHDAMYWYRQDPGQGLRLIYYSQIVNDFQKGDIAEGYSVSREKKESFPLTVTSAQKNPTAFYLCASTYRYTGELFFGEGSRLTVL.

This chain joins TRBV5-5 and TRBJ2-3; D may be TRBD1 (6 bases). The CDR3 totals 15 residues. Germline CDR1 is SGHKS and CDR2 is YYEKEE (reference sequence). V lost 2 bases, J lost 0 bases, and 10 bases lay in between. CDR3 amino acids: CASSFQGLSTDTQYF. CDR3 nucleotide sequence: TGTGCCAGCAGCTTTCAGGGGTTAAGCACAGATACGCAGTATTTT.

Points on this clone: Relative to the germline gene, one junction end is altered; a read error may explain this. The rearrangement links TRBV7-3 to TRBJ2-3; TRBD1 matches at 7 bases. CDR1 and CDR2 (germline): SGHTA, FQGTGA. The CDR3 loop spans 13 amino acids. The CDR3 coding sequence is TGTGCCGGCAGCTCGACAGGGAGAGATACGCAGTATTTT. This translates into CAGSSTGRDTQYF.

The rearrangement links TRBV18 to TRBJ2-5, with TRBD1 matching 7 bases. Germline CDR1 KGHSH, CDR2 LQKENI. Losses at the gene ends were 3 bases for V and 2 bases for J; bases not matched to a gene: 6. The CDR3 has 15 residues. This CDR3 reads CASSPQQGLQETQYF. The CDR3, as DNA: TGTGCCAGCTCACCGCAACAGGGGTTACAAGAGACCCAGTACTTC. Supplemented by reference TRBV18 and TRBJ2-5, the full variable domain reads NAGVMQNPRHLVRRRGQEARLRCSPMKGHSHVYWYRQLPEEGLKFMVYLQKENIIDESGMPKERFSAEFPKEGPSILRIQQVVRGDSAAYFCASSPQQGLQETQYFGPGTRLLVL.

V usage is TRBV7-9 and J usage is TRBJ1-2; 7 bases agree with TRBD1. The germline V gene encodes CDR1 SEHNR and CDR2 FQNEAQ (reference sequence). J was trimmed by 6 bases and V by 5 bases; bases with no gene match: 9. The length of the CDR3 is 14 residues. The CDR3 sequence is CASSRTGALDGYTF. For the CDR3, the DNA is TGTGCCAGCAGCCGAACAGGGGCCCTCGATGGCTACACCTTC.

CDR3 nucleotide sequence: TGTGCCAGCAGTAGTGACGGCGGGGCCAATCAGCCCCAGCATTTT. Its translation: CASSSDGGANQPQHF. The chain uses TRBV7-8 and TRBJ1-5, with D perhaps TRBD1 (5 bases). Germline V gene sequence: CDR1 SGHVS, CDR2 FQNEAQ. CDR3 length equals 15 residues. V was cut by 6 bases and J by 3 bases, with 15 bases left in between.

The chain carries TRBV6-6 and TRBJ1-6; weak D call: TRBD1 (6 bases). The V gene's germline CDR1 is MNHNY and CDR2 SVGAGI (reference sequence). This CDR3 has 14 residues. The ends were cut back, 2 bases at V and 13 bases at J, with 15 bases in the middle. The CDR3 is CASSYSPTGSPLHF. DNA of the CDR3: TGTGCCAGCAGTTACAGCCCAACAGGGTCTCCCCTCCACTTT.

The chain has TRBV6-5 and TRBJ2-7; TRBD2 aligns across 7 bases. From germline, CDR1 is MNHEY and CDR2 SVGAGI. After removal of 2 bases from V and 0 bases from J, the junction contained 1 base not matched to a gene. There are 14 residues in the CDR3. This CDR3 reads CASSYGGGSYEQYF. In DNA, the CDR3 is TGTGCCAGCAGTTACGGGGGGGGCTCCTACGAGCAGTACTTC.

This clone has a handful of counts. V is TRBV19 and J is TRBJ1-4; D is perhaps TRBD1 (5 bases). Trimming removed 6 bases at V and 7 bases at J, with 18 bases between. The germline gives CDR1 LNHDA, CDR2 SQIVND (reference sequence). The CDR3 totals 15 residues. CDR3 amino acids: CASSLPSGGGEKLFF. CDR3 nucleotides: TGTGCCAGTAGCCTCCCCTCCGGGGGTGGTGAAAAACTGTTTTTT.

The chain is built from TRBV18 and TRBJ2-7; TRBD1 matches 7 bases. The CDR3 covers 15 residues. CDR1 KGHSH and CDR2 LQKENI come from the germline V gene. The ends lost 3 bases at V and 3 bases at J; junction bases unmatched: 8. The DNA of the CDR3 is TGTGCCAGCTCACCGGGTAGGGGGCAACTCTACGAGCAGTACTTC. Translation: CASSPGRGQLYEQYF.

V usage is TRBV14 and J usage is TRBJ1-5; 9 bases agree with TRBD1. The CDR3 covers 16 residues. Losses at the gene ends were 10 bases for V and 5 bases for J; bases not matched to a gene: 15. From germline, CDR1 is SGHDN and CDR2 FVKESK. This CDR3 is CATHLGQGLNDQPQHF. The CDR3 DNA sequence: TGTGCCACCCACTTAGGACAGGGGCTTAATGATCAGCCCCAGCATTTT.

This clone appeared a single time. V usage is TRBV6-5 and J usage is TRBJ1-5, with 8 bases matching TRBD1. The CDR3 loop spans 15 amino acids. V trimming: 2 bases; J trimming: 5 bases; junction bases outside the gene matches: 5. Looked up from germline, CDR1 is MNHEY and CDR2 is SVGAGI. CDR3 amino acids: CASSYGQGLYQPQHF. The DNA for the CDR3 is TGTGCCAGCAGTTACGGACAGGGCCTATATCAGCCCCAGCATTTT.

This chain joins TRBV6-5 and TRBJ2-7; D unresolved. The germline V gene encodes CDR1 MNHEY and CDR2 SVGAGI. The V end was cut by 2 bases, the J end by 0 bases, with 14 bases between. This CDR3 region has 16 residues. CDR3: CASSYVSYGPSYEQYF. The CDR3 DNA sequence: TGTGCCAGCAGTTACGTCAGTTATGGTCCCTCCTACGAGCAGTACTTC.